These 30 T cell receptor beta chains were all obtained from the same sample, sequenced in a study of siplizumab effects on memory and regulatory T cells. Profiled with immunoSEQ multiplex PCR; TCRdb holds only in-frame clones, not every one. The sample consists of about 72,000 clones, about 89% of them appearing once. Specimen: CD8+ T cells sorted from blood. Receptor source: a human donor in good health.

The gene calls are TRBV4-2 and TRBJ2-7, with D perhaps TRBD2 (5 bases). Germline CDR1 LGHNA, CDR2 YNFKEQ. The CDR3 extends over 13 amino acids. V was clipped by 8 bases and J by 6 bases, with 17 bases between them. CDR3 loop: CASGSGLNAEQYF. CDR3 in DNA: TGTGCCAGCGGGAGCGGTTTAAACGCCGAGCAGTACTTC.

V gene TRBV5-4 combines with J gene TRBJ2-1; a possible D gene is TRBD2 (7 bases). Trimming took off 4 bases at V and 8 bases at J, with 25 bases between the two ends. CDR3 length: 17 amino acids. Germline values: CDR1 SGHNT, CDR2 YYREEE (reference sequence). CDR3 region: CASSLGRGGGGGDEQFF. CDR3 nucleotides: TGTGCCAGCAGCCTTGGCCGAGGAGGGGGGGGTGGCGATGAGCAGTTCTTC.

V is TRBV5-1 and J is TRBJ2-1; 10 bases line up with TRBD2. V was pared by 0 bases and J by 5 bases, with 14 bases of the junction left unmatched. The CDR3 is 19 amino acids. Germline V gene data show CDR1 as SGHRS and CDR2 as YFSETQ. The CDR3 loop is CASSLESSGRGNPHNEQFF. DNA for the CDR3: TGCGCCAGCAGCTTGGAGTCCAGCGGGAGGGGAAACCCCCACAATGAGCAGTTCTTC.

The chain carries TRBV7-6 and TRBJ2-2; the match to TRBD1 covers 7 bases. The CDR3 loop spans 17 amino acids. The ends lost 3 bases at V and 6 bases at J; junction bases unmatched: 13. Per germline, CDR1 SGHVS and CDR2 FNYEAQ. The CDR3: CASSFGGANQGAGELFF. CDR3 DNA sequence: TGTGCCAGCAGCTTCGGCGGAGCGAACCAGGGGGCCGGGGAGCTGTTTTTT.

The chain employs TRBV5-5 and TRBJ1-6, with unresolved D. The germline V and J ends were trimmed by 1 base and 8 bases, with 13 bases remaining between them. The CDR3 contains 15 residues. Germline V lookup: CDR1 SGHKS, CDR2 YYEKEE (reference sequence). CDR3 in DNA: TGTGCCAGCAGCTTGATAGGGTTTGGGGATTCACCCCTCCACTTT. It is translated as CASSLIGFGDSPLHF.

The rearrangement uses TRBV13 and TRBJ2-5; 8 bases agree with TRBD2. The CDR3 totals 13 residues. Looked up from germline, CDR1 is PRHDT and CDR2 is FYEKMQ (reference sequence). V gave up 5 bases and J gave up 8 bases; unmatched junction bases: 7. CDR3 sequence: CASSHGLAETQYF. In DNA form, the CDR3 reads TGTGCCAGCAGCCACGGACTAGCTGAAACCCAGTACTTC.

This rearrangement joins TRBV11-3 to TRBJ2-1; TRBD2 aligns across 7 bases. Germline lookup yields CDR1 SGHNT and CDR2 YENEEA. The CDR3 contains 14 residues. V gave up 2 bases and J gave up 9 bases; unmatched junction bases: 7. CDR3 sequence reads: CASSLWGRESEQFF. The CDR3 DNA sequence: TGTGCCAGCAGCTTATGGGGGAGGGAAAGTGAGCAGTTCTTC. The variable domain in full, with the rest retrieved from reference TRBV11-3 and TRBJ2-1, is EAGVVQSPRYKIIEKKQPVAFWCNPISGHNTLYWYLQNLGQGPELLIRYENEEAVDDSQLPKDRFSAERLKGVDSTLKIQPAELGDSAVYLCASSLWGRESEQFFGPGTRLTVL.

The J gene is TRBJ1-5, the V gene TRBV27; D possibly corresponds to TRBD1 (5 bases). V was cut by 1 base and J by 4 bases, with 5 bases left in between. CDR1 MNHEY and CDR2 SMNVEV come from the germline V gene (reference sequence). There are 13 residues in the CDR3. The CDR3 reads CASSLWTNQPQHF. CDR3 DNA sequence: TGTGCCAGCAGTTTATGGACAAATCAGCCCCAGCATTTT.

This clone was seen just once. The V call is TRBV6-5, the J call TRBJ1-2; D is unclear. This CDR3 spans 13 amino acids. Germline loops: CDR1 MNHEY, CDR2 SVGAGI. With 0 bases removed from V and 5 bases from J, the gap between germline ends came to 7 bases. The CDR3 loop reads CASSYSDTYGYTF. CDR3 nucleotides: TGTGCCAGCAGTTACTCGGATACTTATGGCTACACCTTC.

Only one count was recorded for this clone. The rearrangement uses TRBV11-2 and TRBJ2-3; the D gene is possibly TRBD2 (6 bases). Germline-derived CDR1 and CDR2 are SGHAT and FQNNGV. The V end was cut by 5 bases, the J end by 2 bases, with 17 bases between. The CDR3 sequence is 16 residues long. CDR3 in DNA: TGTGCCAGCAGCGGACGGACGGGGGAATACACAGATACGCAGTATTTT. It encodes CASSGRTGEYTDTQYF.

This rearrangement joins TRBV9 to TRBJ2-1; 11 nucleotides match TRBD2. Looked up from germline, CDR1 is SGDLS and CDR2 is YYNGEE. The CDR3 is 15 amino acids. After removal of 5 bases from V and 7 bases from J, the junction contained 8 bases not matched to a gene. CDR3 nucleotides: TGTGCCAGCAGTGCGACTAGCGGGGCGGGTAATGAGCAGTTCTTC. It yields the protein CASSATSGAGNEQFF. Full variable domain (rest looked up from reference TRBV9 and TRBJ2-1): DSGVTQTPKHLITATGQRVTLRCSPRSGDLSVYWYQQSLDQGLQFLIQYYNGEERAKGNILERFSAQQFPDLHSELNLSSLELGDSALYFCASSATSGAGNEQFFGPGTRLTVL.

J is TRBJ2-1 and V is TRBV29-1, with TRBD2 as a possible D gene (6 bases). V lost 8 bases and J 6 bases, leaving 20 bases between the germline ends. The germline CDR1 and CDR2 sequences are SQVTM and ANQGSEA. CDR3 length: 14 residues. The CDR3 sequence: CSTKWRGFTNEQFF. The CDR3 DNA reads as TGCAGCACCAAATGGCGGGGCTTTACCAATGAGCAGTTCTTC.

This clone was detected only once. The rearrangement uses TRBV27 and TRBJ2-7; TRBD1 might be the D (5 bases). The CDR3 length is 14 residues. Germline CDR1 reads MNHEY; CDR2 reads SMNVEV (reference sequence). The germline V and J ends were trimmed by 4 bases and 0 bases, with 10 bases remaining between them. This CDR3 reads CASSSGSSSYEQYF. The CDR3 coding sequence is TGTGCCAGCAGTTCAGGGTCGAGCTCCTACGAGCAGTACTTC.

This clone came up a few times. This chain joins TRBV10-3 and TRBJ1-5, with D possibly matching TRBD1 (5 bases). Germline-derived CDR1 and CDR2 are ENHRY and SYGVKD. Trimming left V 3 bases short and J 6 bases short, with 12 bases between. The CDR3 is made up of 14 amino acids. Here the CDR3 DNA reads TGTGCCATCAGTGAAGGGAGGGGAGGTCAGCCCCAGCATTTT. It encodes CAISEGRGGQPQHF.

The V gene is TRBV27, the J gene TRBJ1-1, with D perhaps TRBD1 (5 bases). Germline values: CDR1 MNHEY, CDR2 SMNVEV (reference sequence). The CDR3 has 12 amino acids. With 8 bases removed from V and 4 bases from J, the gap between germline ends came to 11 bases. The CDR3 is CASLGGGTEAFF. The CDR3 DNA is TGTGCCAGCCTGGGGGGGGGCACTGAAGCTTTCTTT.

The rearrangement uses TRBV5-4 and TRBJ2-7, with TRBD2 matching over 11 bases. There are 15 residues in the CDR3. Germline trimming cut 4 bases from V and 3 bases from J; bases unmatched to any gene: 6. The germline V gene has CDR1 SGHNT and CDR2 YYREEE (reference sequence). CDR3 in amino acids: CASSPTSGGNYEQYF. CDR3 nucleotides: TGTGCCAGCAGCCCCACTAGCGGGGGAAACTACGAGCAGTACTTC.

CDR3 coding DNA: TGCGCCAGCAGCTTGGATTATCCACAGGGTGGCCACGAGCAGTACTTC. This gives the protein CASSLDYPQGGHEQYF. V is TRBV5-1 and J is TRBJ2-7, with D possibly matching TRBD1 (6 bases). The CDR3 is 16 residues long. With 0 bases removed from V and 5 bases from J, the gap between germline ends came to 18 bases. Germline CDR1 SGHRS, CDR2 YFSETQ.

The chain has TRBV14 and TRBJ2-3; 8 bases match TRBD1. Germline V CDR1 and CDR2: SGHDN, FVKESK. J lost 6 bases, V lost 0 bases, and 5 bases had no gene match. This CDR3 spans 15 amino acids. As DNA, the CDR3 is TGTGCCAGCAGCCAAGATCAGGGGGCATATGATACGCAGTATTTT. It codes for CASSQDQGAYDTQYF.

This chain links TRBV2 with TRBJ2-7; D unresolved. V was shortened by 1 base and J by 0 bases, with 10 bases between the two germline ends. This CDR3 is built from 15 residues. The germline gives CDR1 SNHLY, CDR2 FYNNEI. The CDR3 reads CASSEDISPSYEQYF. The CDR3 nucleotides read TGTGCCAGCAGTGAAGACATATCCCCCTCCTACGAGCAGTACTTC.

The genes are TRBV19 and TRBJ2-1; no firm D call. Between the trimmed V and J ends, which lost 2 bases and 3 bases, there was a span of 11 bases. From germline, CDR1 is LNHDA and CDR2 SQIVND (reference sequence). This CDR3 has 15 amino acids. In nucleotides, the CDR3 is TGTGCCAGTAGTATATCCGCGAAGGGCTACAATGAGCAGTTCTTC. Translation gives CASSISAKGYNEQFF.

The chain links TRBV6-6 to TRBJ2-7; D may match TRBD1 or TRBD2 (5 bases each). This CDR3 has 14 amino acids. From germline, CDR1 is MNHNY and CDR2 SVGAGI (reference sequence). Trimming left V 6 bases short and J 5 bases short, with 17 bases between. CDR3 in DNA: TGTGCCAGCAGCCCCCGGGACCCCCGGCACGAGCAGTACTTC. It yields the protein CASSPRDPRHEQYF.

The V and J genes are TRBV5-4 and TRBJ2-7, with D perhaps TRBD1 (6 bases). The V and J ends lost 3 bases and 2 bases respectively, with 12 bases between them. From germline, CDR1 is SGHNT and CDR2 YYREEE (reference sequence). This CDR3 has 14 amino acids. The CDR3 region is CASSSGHDTYEQYF. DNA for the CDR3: TGTGCCAGCAGCTCGGGACATGATACCTACGAGCAGTACTTC. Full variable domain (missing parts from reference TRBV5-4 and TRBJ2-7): ETGVTQSPTHLIKTRGQQVTLRCSSQSGHNTVSWYQQALGQGPQFIFQYYREEENGRGNFPPRFSGLQFPNYSSELNVNALELDDSALYLCASSSGHDTYEQYFGPGTRLTVT.

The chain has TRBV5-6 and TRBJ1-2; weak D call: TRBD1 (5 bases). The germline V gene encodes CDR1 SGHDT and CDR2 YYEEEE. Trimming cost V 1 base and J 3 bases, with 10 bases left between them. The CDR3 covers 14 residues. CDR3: CASSLTGTHYGYTF. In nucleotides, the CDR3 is TGTGCCAGCAGCTTGACGGGGACTCACTATGGCTACACCTTC.

CDR3 in DNA: TGTGCCAGCAGCTTGGTGGCAAGCTCCTACGAGCAGTACTTC. It translates to CASSLVASSYEQYF. V and J are TRBV5-4 and TRBJ2-5; D call uncertain. The closer fit of TRBJ2-7 to the DNA end suggests the J call may be wrong. Germline V CDR1 and CDR2: SGHNT, YYREEE (reference sequence). This CDR3 has 14 amino acids.

CDR3 DNA sequence: TGCAGCGTTGAAGATCATATGACAGGGGGGGTGAACTCCTACGAGCAGTACTTC. This translates into CSVEDHMTGGVNSYEQYF. This chain uses TRBV29-1 with TRBJ2-7, with 9 positions matching TRBD1. Germline trimming cut 0 bases from V and 0 bases from J; bases unmatched to any gene: 12. The germline V gene has CDR1 SQVTM and CDR2 ANQGSEA. This CDR3 region has 18 residues.

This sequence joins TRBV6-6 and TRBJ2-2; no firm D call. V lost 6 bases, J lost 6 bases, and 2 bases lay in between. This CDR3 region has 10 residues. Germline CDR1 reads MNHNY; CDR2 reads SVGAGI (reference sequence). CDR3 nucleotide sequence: TGTGCCAGCAGCTCCGGGGAGCTGTTTTTT. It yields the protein CASSSGELFF.

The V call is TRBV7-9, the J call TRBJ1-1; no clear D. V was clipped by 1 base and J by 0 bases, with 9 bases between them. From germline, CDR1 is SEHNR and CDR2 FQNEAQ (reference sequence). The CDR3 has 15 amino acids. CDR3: CASSLDQELNTEAFF. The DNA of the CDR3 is TGTGCCAGCAGCTTAGATCAGGAACTGAACACTGAAGCTTTCTTT.

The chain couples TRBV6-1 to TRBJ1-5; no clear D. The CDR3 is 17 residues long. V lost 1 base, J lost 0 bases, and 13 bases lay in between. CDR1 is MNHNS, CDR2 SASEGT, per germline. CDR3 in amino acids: CASSEGWTAYSNQPQHF. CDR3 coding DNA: TGTGCCAGCAGTGAAGGATGGACGGCCTATAGCAATCAGCCCCAGCATTTT.

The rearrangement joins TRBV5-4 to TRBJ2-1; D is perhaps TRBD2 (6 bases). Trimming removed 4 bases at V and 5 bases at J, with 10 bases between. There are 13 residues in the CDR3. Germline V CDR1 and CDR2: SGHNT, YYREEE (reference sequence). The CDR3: CASSPAGNNEQFF. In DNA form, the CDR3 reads TGTGCCAGCAGCCCCGCGGGAAACAATGAGCAGTTCTTC.

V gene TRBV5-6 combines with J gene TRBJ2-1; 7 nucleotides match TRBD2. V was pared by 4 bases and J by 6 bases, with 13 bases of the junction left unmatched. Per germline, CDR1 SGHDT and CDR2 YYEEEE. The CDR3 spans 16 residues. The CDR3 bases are TGTGCCAGCAGCCCCGATTGGAGAGCGGGAATCAATGAGCAGTTCTTC. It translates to CASSPDWRAGINEQFF.